This T cell receptor (beta chain) was recorded in a study of blood T cell repertoires in COVID-19. Study context: Sites in the United States, Italy and Spain provided acute and convalescent COVID-19 samples. Sources were T cells, B-cell-depleted T cells, or PBMCs; the material itself was cDNA or gDNA.

In the source study's methods: Amplification of reference gene primers was used by the study to estimate nucleated cell counts. The protocol was immunoSEQ multiplex PCR, while the TCRdb copy is restricted to in-frame clones and leaves out a portion. V, J and clone size were drawn from that table, and D and trimming were deduced from the DNA. Here the sample spans 150,000 to 200,000 clones, approximately 89% being singletons. Sample: peripheral blood. This clonotype originated in a woman in her sixties or seventies with acute or convalescent COVID-19.

CDR3 sequence (DNA): TGTGCCAGCAGCAAAAGCGGGAGGCCTTCCTACAATGAGCAGTTCTTC. It is translated as CASSKSGRPSYNEQFF. The chain joins TRBV3-1 (or the pseudogene TRBV3-2) to TRBJ2-1, with 9 bases fitting TRBD2. Germline V lookup: CDR1 LGHDT, CDR2 YNNKEL (reference sequence). The CDR3 contains 16 residues. V trimming: 5 bases; J trimming: 1 base; junction bases outside the gene matches: 6.